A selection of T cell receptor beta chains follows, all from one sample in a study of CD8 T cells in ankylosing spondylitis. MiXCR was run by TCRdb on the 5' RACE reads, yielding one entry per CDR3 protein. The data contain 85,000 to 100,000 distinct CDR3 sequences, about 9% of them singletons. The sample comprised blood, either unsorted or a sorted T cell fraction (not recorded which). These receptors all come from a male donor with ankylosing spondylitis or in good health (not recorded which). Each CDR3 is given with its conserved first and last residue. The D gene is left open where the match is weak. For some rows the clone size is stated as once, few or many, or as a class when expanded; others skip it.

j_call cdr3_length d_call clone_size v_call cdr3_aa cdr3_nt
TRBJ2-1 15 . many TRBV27 CASSLSRDSYNEQFF TGTGCCAGCAGTTTATCAAGGGACTCCTACAATGAGCAGTTCTTC
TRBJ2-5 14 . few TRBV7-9 CASSLTGGQETQYF TGTGCCAGCAGCTTGACTGGGGGCCAAGAGACCCAGTACTTC
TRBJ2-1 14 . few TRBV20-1 CSASKAGRYNEQFF TGCAGTGCTAGTAAGGCAGGGCGTTACAATGAGCAGTTCTTC
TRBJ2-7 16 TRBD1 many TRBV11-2 CASSLRQGISSYEQYF TGTGCCAGCAGCCTACGACAGGGGATCAGCTCCTACGAGCAGTACTTC
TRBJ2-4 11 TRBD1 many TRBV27 CASNPGQPQYF TGTGCCAGCAACCCGGGACAGCCCCAGTACTTC
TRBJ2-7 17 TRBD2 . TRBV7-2 CASSSGVAGGSSYEQYF TGTGCCAGCAGCTCTGGGGTAGCGGGGGGCTCCTCCTACGAGCAGTACTTC
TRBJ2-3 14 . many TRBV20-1 CSARDGSLVDTQYF TGCAGTGCTAGAGATGGTAGTTTGGTAGATACGCAGTATTTT
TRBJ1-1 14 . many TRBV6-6 CASSYVGENTEAFF TGTGCCAGCAGTTACGTGGGGGAGAACACTGAAGCTTTCTTT
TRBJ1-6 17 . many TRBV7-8 CASSLAGGLLNNSPLHF TGTGCCAGCAGCTTAGCGGGGGGGCTGTTAAACAATTCACCCCTCCACTTT
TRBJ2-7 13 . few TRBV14 CASSLTVSYEQYF TGTGCCAGCAGTTTGACAGTCTCCTACGAGCAGTACTTC